These T cell receptor beta chains were read from a single sample in a study of T-cell reconstitution after alpha-beta-depleted transplantation in children. TCRdb reprocessed the PCR reads with MiXCR, giving one entry per CDR3 protein. The table has some 600,000 distinct CDR3 sequences, roughly 17% seen once. This specimen was PBMCs from the stem cell graft donor, taken from the stem cell graft. These TCRs come from a human donor who donated a stem cell graft to a child with acute myeloid leukemia. The CDR3 runs from the conserved cysteine through the conserved F or W. Each record gives: clone size, J gene, V gene, D gene, CDR3 DNA, CDR3 protein. D genes are given only for firm matches. Some rows have no size entry. The others give once, few or many, or a class for an expanded clone.

many	TRBJ2-4	TRBV29-1	.	TGCAGCGTCGAGCGGGCAGGAAACATTCAGTACTTC	CSVERAGNIQYF
.	TRBJ1-1	TRBV20-1	.	TGCAGTGCTAGAAACAGGGTGGTGGGCACTGAAGCTTTCTTT	CSARNRVVGTEAFF
few	TRBJ2-1	TRBV11-2	.	TGTGCCAGCATAGGGAAGGGCATTTACAATGAGCAGTTCTTC	CASIGKGIYNEQFF
few	TRBJ2-3	TRBV7-2	.	TGTGCCAGCCCGAGGGGGGCCACAGATACGCAGTATTTT	CASPRGATDTQYF
.	TRBJ2-5	TRBV7-9	TRBD2	TGTGCCAGCAGCCCCGGGACTATACAAGAGACCCAGTACTTC	CASSPGTIQETQYF
few	TRBJ1-2	TRBV4-3	.	TGCGCCAGCAGCTCCGTGTGGGGAGGTAACTATGGCTACACCTTC	CASSSVWGGNYGYTF
few	TRBJ1-6	TRBV9	.	TGTGCCAGCAGCCCTCAGCTAACCTCCTATAATTCACCCCTCCACTTT	CASSPQLTSYNSPLHF
.	TRBJ2-5	TRBV3-1	TRBD2	TGTGCCAGCAACTTGGCACTAGGGGAGGGGTCGACCCAGTACTTC	CASNLALGEGSTQYF
many	TRBJ2-1	TRBV10-3	.	TGTGCCATCAGTGAACACGGGGTGAGTGAGCAGTTCTTC	CAISEHGVSEQFF
few	TRBJ2-2	TRBV5-1	.	TGCGCCATCACAGGGTTAGGTGGCACCGGGGAGCTGTTTTTT	CAITGLGGTGELFF
few	TRBJ2-5	TRBV12-3/TRBV12-4	TRBD1	TGTGCCAGCAGTTTTACAGGGGAAGAAGAGACCCAGTACTTC	CASSFTGEEETQYF
many	TRBJ1-5	TRBV20-1	TRBD1	TGCAGTGCGGCTAACCAGGGGGCGGGCAATCAGCCCCAGCATTTT	CSAANQGAGNQPQHF
few	TRBJ2-1	TRBV5-1	TRBD2	TGCGCCAGCAGCCCTGGACTAGCGTTTAACAATGAGCAGTTCTTC	CASSPGLAFNNEQFF
few	TRBJ2-3	TRBV9	.	TGTGCCAGCAGCGTAAATCCGGTGAGGGCGCGCACAGATACGCAGTATTTT	CASSVNPVRARTDTQYF
many	TRBJ1-1	TRBV20-1	TRBD1	TGCAGTGCTTCCGGACAGGGAAACACTGAAGCTTTCTTT	CSASGQGNTEAFF
.	TRBJ1-3	TRBV12-5	.	TGTGCTAGTGGGGGGCCTCGGGGTGATTCTGGAAACACCATATATTTT	CASGGPRGDSGNTIYF
few	TRBJ1-1	TRBV6-5	TRBD1	TGTGCCAGCAGTTACTCGAGGACAGGGGGCGCCGCTTTCTTT	CASSYSRTGGAAFF
few	TRBJ1-1	TRBV7-9	.	TGTGCCAGCAGCTTAGCCACCCAGGAGATAGTACGCACTGAAGCTTTCTTT	CASSLATQEIVRTEAFF
few	TRBJ2-7	TRBV9	TRBD1	TGTGCCAGCAGCGTTGGGACAGGGAGGGACTCCTACGAGCAGTACTTC	CASSVGTGRDSYEQYF
few	TRBJ2-3	TRBV20-1	TRBD1	TGCAGTGCTAGGGCCGGGACAGGGACCGGAGATACGCAGTATTTT	CSARAGTGTGDTQYF
.	TRBJ2-1	TRBV7-9	.	TGTGCCAGCAGCTTAGCGGGGGGCCTCGGTAGTTACAATGAGCAGTTCTTC	CASSLAGGLGSYNEQFF
many	TRBJ2-3	TRBV12-3/TRBV12-4	.	TGTGCCAGCAGTGTGCCCCTGGGGGGAACTAGCACAGATACGCAGTATTTT	CASSVPLGGTSTDTQYF
many	TRBJ2-1	TRBV5-1	TRBD1	TGCGCCAGCCGGGGACAGGGATCCTTGCAGTTCTTC	CASRGQGSLQFF
few	TRBJ2-3	TRBV4-2	.	TGTGCCAGCAGCCACCGGGACACTCATACGCAGTATTTT	CASSHRDTHTQYF
.	TRBJ2-6	TRBV20-1	.	TGCAGTGCTCTCACAGGGATGGGGGCCAACGTCCTGACTTTC	CSALTGMGANVLTF
many	TRBJ1-1	TRBV7-2	.	TGTGCCAGCAGCTTGAGCAGGGCCACCGAAGCTTTCTTT	CASSLSRATEAFF
.	TRBJ1-2	TRBV7-9	.	TGTGCCAGCAGCTTAAACAGCCTTGAGTATTGCTACACCTTC	CASSLNSLEYCYTF
many	TRBJ1-1	TRBV12-3/TRBV12-4	.	TGTGCCAGCAGTTTACTGGAAACTGAAGCTTTCTTT	CASSLLETEAFF
.	TRBJ1-5	TRBV20-1	TRBD1	TGCAGTGCCGCCCGAGGACAGGGGCTTAATCAGCCCCAGCATTTT	CSAARGQGLNQPQHF